The 22 T cell receptor beta chains in this list originate from one sample, sequenced in a study of PD-L1 blockade in urothelial cancer. Assay used: immunoSEQ multiplex PCR; TCRdb lists only in-frame clones, some missing. The sample lists 45,000 to 55,000 clones, over 65% seen once, with approximately 1.3% in the top ten. Time point in this sample: pretreatment peripheral blood. The sample here was PBMCs, taken around atezolizumab (anti-PD-L1) treatment. These receptors were taken from a man aged 50-60 years with urothelial cancer.

The genes are TRBV2 and TRBJ1-1; 8 bases line up with TRBD1. From germline, CDR1 is SNHLY and CDR2 FYNNEI. V was pared by 6 bases and J by 4 bases, with 4 bases of the junction left unmatched. This CDR3 has 13 residues. CDR3 DNA: TGTGCCAGCAGGGACAGGGTGGGCACTGAAGCTTTCTTT. Protein product: CASRDRVGTEAFF.

This clone was picked up a small number of times. The chain recombines TRBV7-9 with TRBJ2-1, with TRBD2 matching 9 bases. Per the germline V gene, CDR1 is SEHNR and CDR2 is FQNEAQ (reference sequence). V dropped 3 bases and J dropped 4; count of bases not matched to a gene: 7. The length of the CDR3 is 16 residues. CDR3 residues: CASSFLTTSGYNEQFF. The CDR3, as DNA: TGTGCCAGCAGCTTCCTTACGACTAGCGGTTACAATGAGCAGTTCTTC.

The V call is TRBV19, the J call TRBJ2-3; maybe TRBD2 (6 bases). V lost 6 bases and J 4 bases, leaving 14 bases between the germline ends. This CDR3 region has 14 residues. Germline V gene sequence: CDR1 LNHDA, CDR2 SQIVND (reference sequence). CDR3 region: CASRRRGYADTQYF. Here the CDR3 DNA reads TGTGCCAGTAGGCGTCGGGGGTACGCAGATACGCAGTATTTT.

This rearrangement joins TRBV15 to TRBJ2-7; 12 positions match TRBD2. The trim removed 1 base at V and 1 base at J, leaving 5 bases unmatched. CDR1 is LNHNV and CDR2 is YYDKDF in the germline V gene (reference sequence). The CDR3 is 17 amino acids. CDR3 DNA sequence: TGTGCCACCAGCAGAGGAGGCGGACTAGCGGGGTCCTACGAGCAGTACTTC. Translation gives CATSRGGGLAGSYEQYF.

On this clone: In the same sample, other DNA sequences code for this CDR3. The chain recombines TRBV27 with TRBJ2-7, with 9 positions matching TRBD1. Germline V gene lookup returns CDR1 MNHEY and CDR2 SMNVEV (reference sequence). The CDR3 has 14 amino acids. The V segment lost 4 bases and the J segment 6 bases; nucleotides outside the gene matches: 7. CDR3 sequence reads: CASSSGTGIGEQYF. CDR3 in DNA: TGTGCCAGCAGTTCTGGGACAGGGATAGGCGAGCAGTACTTC.

The chain links TRBV5-1 to TRBJ1-1; no clear D. The CDR3 runs 14 residues. Germline V lookup: CDR1 SGHRS, CDR2 YFSETQ. The germline V and J ends were trimmed by 2 bases and 1 base, with 9 bases remaining between them. CDR3 residues: CASSLSESNTEAFF. CDR3 sequence (DNA): TGCGCCAGCAGCTTATCGGAGTCGAACACTGAAGCTTTCTTT. The variable domain in full, with the rest retrieved from reference TRBV5-1 and TRBJ1-1, is KAGVTQTPRYLIKTRGQQVTLSCSPISGHRSVSWYQQTPGQGLQFLFEYFSETQRNKGNFPGRFSGRQFSNSRSEMNVSTLELGDSALYLCASSLSESNTEAFFGQGTRLTVV.

This sequence joins TRBV5-1 and TRBJ2-1; 10 nucleotides align to TRBD1. This CDR3 has 15 amino acids. In germline, CDR1 is SGHRS, CDR2 YFSETQ. J was trimmed by 6 bases and V by 6 bases; bases with no gene match: 9. The CDR3, as DNA: TGCGCCAGCACCTCCGGGACAGGGGTTGTCAATGAGCAGTTCTTC. It codes for CASTSGTGVVNEQFF.

This chain connects TRBV7-2 to TRBJ2-1; 13 nucleotides agree with TRBD2. The V gene end was trimmed by 4 bases and the J gene end by 6 bases; junction bases not matched to a gene: 9. This CDR3 region has 17 residues. CDR1 and CDR2 from the germline V gene are SGHTA and FQGNSA. The CDR3: CASSSYLTSGGANEQFF. For the CDR3, the DNA is TGTGCCAGCAGCTCTTATCTTACTAGCGGGGGGGCCAATGAGCAGTTCTTC.

V usage is TRBV9 and J usage is TRBJ2-1, with 7 nucleotides matching TRBD1. The CDR3 covers 14 residues. With V trimmed by 3 bases and J by 10 bases, 10 bases remained unmatched. Germline V gene lookup returns CDR1 SGDLS and CDR2 YYNGEE. CDR3 sequence (DNA): TGTGCCAGCAGCGGGACAGGCCGACACAGGGAGCAGTTCTTC. Translating it yields CASSGTGRHREQFF.

V usage is TRBV10-1 and J usage is TRBJ2-7, with 9 bases that match TRBD1. From germline, CDR1 is WNHNN and CDR2 SYGVQD (reference sequence). The CDR3 length is 14 residues. The V segment lost 4 bases and the J segment 5 bases; nucleotides outside the gene matches: 6. DNA for the CDR3: TGCGCCAGCAGTGGTTTAGGACAGGGGAACGAGCAGTACTTC. This encodes CASSGLGQGNEQYF.

The CDR3 DNA reads as TGCGCCAGCAGCCAAGCCCCGGTACCGCGAAGCTCCTACAATGAGCAGTTCTTC. Its translation: CASSQAPVPRSSYNEQFF. This sequence joins TRBV4-3 and TRBJ2-1; D uncertain. V was trimmed by 1 base and J by 0 bases, leaving 16 bases between them. This CDR3 contains 18 residues. Germline assignment: CDR1 LGHNA and CDR2 YSLEER.

This chain connects TRBV6-5 to TRBJ2-5, with 8 bases fitting TRBD2. This CDR3 spans 16 amino acids. V shed 4 bases and J 1 base; nucleotides not matched to a gene: 8. The germline V gene encodes CDR1 MNHEY and CDR2 SVGAGI. The CDR3 loop reads CASSLTGGQAQETQYF. DNA of the CDR3: TGTGCCAGCAGTTTAACGGGGGGGCAGGCCCAAGAGACCCAGTACTTC.

The J gene is TRBJ2-3, the V gene TRBV28; 7 bases map to TRBD1. CDR3 length: 15 amino acids. CDR1 MDHEN and CDR2 SYDVKM come from the germline V gene. V shed 9 bases and J 2 bases; nucleotides not matched to a gene: 11. The CDR3 is CASNPGQLLTDTQYF. CDR3 sequence (DNA): TGTGCCAGTAACCCGGGACAGCTACTCACAGATACGCAGTATTTT.

This clone has only one observation. The gene calls are TRBV9 and TRBJ2-2, with 7 bases matching TRBD1. Unmatched junction bases numbered 4, after V lost 2 bases and J lost 6 bases. Germline-derived CDR1 and CDR2 are SGDLS and YYNGEE. This CDR3 contains 14 residues. CDR3 coding DNA: TGTGCCAGCAGCGTTGACAGGGTCCCCGGGGAGCTGTTTTTT. Protein sequence: CASSVDRVPGELFF.

This rearrangement joins TRBV18 to TRBJ2-7; D is possibly TRBD1 (6 bases). Looked up from germline, CDR1 is KGHSH and CDR2 is LQKENI. V was pared by 6 bases and J by 2 bases, with 20 bases between. There are 16 residues in the CDR3. The DNA for the CDR3 is TGTGCCAGCTCCCAATTAGGGGGATCATACCCCTACGAGCAGTACTTC. It is translated as CASSQLGGSYPYEQYF.

This chain joins TRBV6-6 and TRBJ2-7; D remains unclear. The germline CDR1 and CDR2 sequences are MNHNY and SVGAGI (reference sequence). Trimming took off 0 bases at V and 2 bases at J, with 5 bases between the two ends. The CDR3 covers 13 residues. DNA of the CDR3: TGTGCCAGCAGTTACTCGTTCACCTACGAGCAGTACTTC. Encoded protein: CASSYSFTYEQYF.

The gene calls are TRBV7-2 and TRBJ2-7; 8 bases map to TRBD2. The ends lost 5 bases at V and 5 bases at J; junction bases unmatched: 11. The CDR3 is 15 amino acids. Germline CDR1 SGHTA, CDR2 FQGNSA. This chain's CDR3 is CASSQTSGRVHEQYF. CDR3 DNA sequence: TGTGCCAGCAGCCAGACTTCCGGGAGGGTCCACGAGCAGTACTTC. Variable domain in full (rest from reference TRBV7-2 and TRBJ2-7): GAGVSQSPSNKVTEKGKDVELRCDPISGHTALYWYRQSLGQGLEFLIYFQGNSAPDKSGLPSDRFSAERTGGSVSTLTIQRTQQEDSAVYLCASSQTSGRVHEQYFGPGTRLTVT.

This rearrangement joins TRBV6-5 to TRBJ2-7; 10 bases map to TRBD1. V lost 8 bases and J lost 3; bases outside the gene matches: 4. CDR3 length equals 13 residues. The germline CDR1 and CDR2 sequences are MNHEY and SVGAGI. The DNA for the CDR3 is TGTGCCAGCGGGGACAGGGGAAGCTACGAGCAGTACTTC. Translating it yields CASGDRGSYEQYF.

The CDR3 protein is CASSWVGSEKEPQHF. In DNA, the CDR3 is TGTGCCAGCAGCTGGGTCGGAAGCGAGAAGGAGCCCCAGCATTTT. The chain joins TRBV5-5 to TRBJ1-5; D is undetermined. The CDR3 spans 15 residues. V was clipped by 3 bases and J by 8 bases, with 18 bases between them. The germline gives CDR1 SGHKS, CDR2 YYEKEE (reference sequence).

The chain employs TRBV10-1 and TRBJ2-7, with TRBD1 matching 11 bases. J lost 2 bases, V lost 3 bases, and 6 bases had no gene match. There are 16 residues in the CDR3. Germline lookup yields CDR1 WNHNN and CDR2 SYGVQD (reference sequence). CDR3 loop: CASSDGQGATTYEQYF. The CDR3 nucleotides are TGCGCCAGCAGTGACGGACAGGGGGCGACCACCTACGAGCAGTACTTC.

This clone was recorded once. V usage is TRBV6-5 and J usage is TRBJ1-3; TRBD1 matches 7 bases. Germline V gene sequence: CDR1 MNHEY, CDR2 SVGAGI. The CDR3 has 15 amino acids. Germline trimming cut 2 bases from V and 2 bases from J; bases unmatched to any gene: 3. The DNA of the CDR3 is TGTGCCAGCAGTTACACGACAGGGCCTGGAAACACCATATATTTT. It yields the protein CASSYTTGPGNTIYF.

This sequence joins TRBV7-8 and TRBJ2-1; no firm D call. CDR1 SGHVS and CDR2 FQNEAQ come from the germline V gene. Trimming removed 5 bases from V and 4 bases from J, with 3 bases in between. There are 11 residues in the CDR3. DNA for the CDR3: TGTGCCAGCAGCGAGTACAATGAGCAGTTCTTC. Translating gives CASSEYNEQFF.